This section outlines one T cell receptor beta chain sequence together with its context. Its antigen is not known. The record originates from a study of T cell responses to AZD1222 COVID-19 vaccine. Study outcomes and limitations: Without day 14 samples, only post-peak T cell repertoires were studied. The span of vaccine-associated CD4 TCRs extended across spike, with dominance at 160-218 and 743-854. White British people made up most donors, females outnumbered males, and clonal diversity was possibly underestimated.

CDR3 size: 11 residues. V was cut by 2 bases and J by 8 bases, with 6 bases left in between. TCRdb's table, derived via immunoSEQ multiplex PCR, lists solely in-frame clones and lacks some. Among over 150,000 clones listed, 88% were seen once. The sequencing used peripheral blood, collected on day 0 of AZD1222 vaccination. This receptor was identified in an adult in good health. This chain links TRBV12-3 or TRBV12-4 with TRBJ1-2; no definite D call. The DNA of the CDR3 is TGTGCCAGCAGTTTAAGCAAGGGCTACACCTTC. Protein: CASSLSKGYTF.